A selection of T cell receptor beta chains follows, all from one sample in a study of cytomegalovirus exposure and HLA in healthy donors. Produced via immunoSEQ multiplex PCR; TCRdb's table is partial and in-frame only. The sample lists around 150,000 clones, approximately 76% occurring once. Sequencing used PBMCs. These receptors were obtained from a female donor in good health and CMV-seronegative. CDR3s include the opening cysteine and the closing phenylalanine or tryptophan. D genes are given only for firm matches. Some rows mark clone size as missing; the rest say once, few, many or name a class of expanded clone.

abundance | j_gene | v_gene | d_gene | CDR3nt | CDR3aa
- | TRBJ1-1 | TRBV18 | TRBD1 | TGTGCCAGCTCGTCACAGGGGGAGAACACTGAAGCTTTCTTT | CASSSQGENTEAFF
- | TRBJ2-1 | TRBV30 | - | TGTGCCTGGAGTCAGACTTCGTACAATGAGCAGTTCTTC | CAWSQTSYNEQFF
- | TRBJ1-1 | TRBV13 | TRBD1 | TGTGCCAGCAGCGCAACAGGGGATAGCGCCACTGAAGCTTTCTTT | CASSATGDSATEAFF
few | TRBJ1-5 | TRBV4-2 | TRBD1 | TGTGCCAGCAGCCAAGAAGGGACAGGGGGAAGCAATCAGCCCCAGCATTTT | CASSQEGTGGSNQPQHF
- | TRBJ2-7 | TRBV18 | TRBD2 | TGTGCCAGCTCCCTAGGACTAGCGGAGAACTCCTACGAGCAGTACTTC | CASSLGLAENSYEQYF
- | TRBJ1-2 | TRBV18 | - | TGTGCCAGCTCACCAGGAGCGGGACTAAACTATGGCTACACCTTC | CASSPGAGLNYGYTF
- | TRBJ2-3 | TRBV5-1 | TRBD2 | TGCGCCAGCAGCTTGCAACTAGCGGGGGAGGCGCAGTATTTT | CASSLQLAGEAQYF
- | TRBJ2-7 | TRBV13 | - | TGTGCCAGCAGCTTAGGTCGGGCAGGGCCCTCCTACGAGCAGCACTTC | CASSLGRAGPSYEQHF
- | TRBJ2-3 | TRBV7-2 | - | TGTGCCAGCAGCCCGGGACAAACAGGCACAGATACGCAGTATTTT | CASSPGQTGTDTQYF
- | TRBJ2-2 | TRBV6-1 | - | TGTGCCAGCAGTGAAGGGACACCGAACACCGGGGAGCTGTTTTTT | CASSEGTPNTGELFF
- | TRBJ2-7 | TRBV9 | TRBD2 | TGTGCCAGCAGCGGCGAACTAGCGGGACTTACCGAGCAGTACTTC | CASSGELAGLTEQYF
few | TRBJ2-3 | TRBV9 | TRBD1 | TGTGCCAGCAGCGTCAACAGGGGGCATATTGATGGGAGCACAGATACGCAGTATTTT | CASSVNRGHIDGSTDTQYF
- | TRBJ2-1 | TRBV5-1 | - | TGCGCCAGCAGCTTCCGGGACAATCCGTACAATGAGCAGTTCTTC | CASSFRDNPYNEQFF
- | TRBJ1-5 | TRBV6-5 | TRBD1 | TGTGCCAGCAGTTCCCGGACAGGTTTTAGCAATCAGCCCCAGCATTTT | CASSSRTGFSNQPQHF
- | TRBJ1-2 | TRBV7-3 | - | TGTGCCAGCAGCTTAACGGATCCGGAGTCGTGCTACACCTTC | CASSLTDPESCYTF
- | TRBJ2-7 | TRBV30 | TRBD1 | TGTGCCTGGAGACCACAGGGGACGAGGGTTGTCGAGCAGTACTTC | CAWRPQGTRVVEQYF
- | TRBJ2-3 | TRBV19 | TRBD1 | TGTGCCTCCGGGCAGGGGGCGTTCACGCAGTATTTT | CASGQGAFTQYF
- | TRBJ1-2 | TRBV5-6 | TRBD1 | TGTGCCAGCAGCTTGGGGACAGGGCAGAGTACGGGCGGTGGCTACACCTTC | CASSLGTGQSTGGGYTF
few | TRBJ1-3 | TRBV5-4 | - | TGTGCCAGCAGCTGGGGCGGGGGATCTGGAAACACCATATATTTT | CASSWGGGSGNTIYF
few | TRBJ2-7 | TRBV5-6 | - | TGTGCCAGCAGCTTGGTCTTCTACGAGCAGTACTTC | CASSLVFYEQYF
few | TRBJ1-2 | TRBV7-8 | TRBD1 | TGTGCCAGCAGCTTAAACTTCAGGGGGGAGCAGGGGGACTATGGCTACACCTTC | CASSLNFRGEQGDYGYTF
few | TRBJ1-2 | TRBV5-5 | TRBD1 | TGTGCCAGCAGCTCCGACCCGGGACAGTGGGCCAGAGGCTACACCTTC | CASSSDPGQWARGYTF
- | TRBJ1-6 | TRBV10-2 | - | TGCGCCAGCAGTGAGTCAGCAGGGCGGAGCAATTCACCCCTCCACTTT | CASSESAGRSNSPLHF
- | TRBJ1-5 | TRBV4-1 | TRBD1 | TGCGCCAGCAGCCGACTCCCGACAGGGGGAAGCAATCAGCCCCAGCATTTT | CASSRLPTGGSNQPQHF
few | TRBJ2-5 | TRBV19 | TRBD1 | TGTGCCAGTAGTGTCGGGACAGGGCGGGAGACCCAGTACTTC | CASSVGTGRETQYF
few | TRBJ1-1 | TRBV29-1 | - | TGCAGCGTTGAAGGGGGGCCGAACACTGAAGCTTTCTTT | CSVEGGPNTEAFF
few | TRBJ2-3 | TRBV10-2 | TRBD2 | TGCGCCAGCAGTGACCCAGCGGGGGGGCTGGATACGCAGTATTTT | CASSDPAGGLDTQYF
- | TRBJ2-1 | TRBV7-2 | TRBD2 | TGTGCCAGCAGCCCGTCGACTAGCGGGAGTCTTTACAATGAGCAGTTCTTC | CASSPSTSGSLYNEQFF
- | TRBJ2-1 | TRBV6-5 | - | TGTGCCAGCAAAGTCGGGGGGCCCTGGGACAATGAGCAGTTCTTC | CASKVGGPWDNEQFF
- | TRBJ2-5 | TRBV27 | TRBD1 | TGTGCCAGCAGCTTTGACAGGGATGTCAAGTACTTC | CASSFDRDVKYF
- | TRBJ2-3 | TRBV27 | TRBD1 | TGTGCCAGCGCGCCGGGACAGGGGAGGTCAGATACGCAGTATTTT | CASAPGQGRSDTQYF
- | TRBJ2-5 | TRBV30 | TRBD2 | TGTGCCTGGAGTGGAGCGGGAGCGGAGACCCAGTACTTC | CAWSGAGAETQYF
- | TRBJ1-1 | TRBV10-3 | - | TGTGCCATCAGTGGGGTGACAGGCTCGAACACTGAAGCTTTCTTT | CAISGVTGSNTEAFF
- | TRBJ1-2 | TRBV6-5 | TRBD1 | TGTGCCAGCAGCTTGGACAGGACCCGTGGCTACACCTTC | CASSLDRTRGYTF
- | TRBJ1-2 | TRBV27 | - | TGTGCCAGCAGTTGGGGCGGGACTAACTATGGCTACACCTTC | CASSWGGTNYGYTF
once | TRBJ2-2 | TRBV29-1 | - | TGCAGCGTCGCCAGGGACGGGGAGCTGTTTTTT | CSVARDGELFF
- | TRBJ1-1 | TRBV11-1 | - | TGTGCCAGCAGCTTATCAGGGGCAGACACTGAAGCTTTCTTT | CASSLSGADTEAFF
- | TRBJ1-2 | TRBV5-4 | - | TGTGCCAGCAGCTTGTCAGGGGTGGACTATGGCTACACCTTC | CASSLSGVDYGYTF
- | TRBJ1-2 | TRBV6-5 | TRBD1 | TGTGCCAGCAGTTACCGAGTACAGGGGGACTATGGCTACACCTTC | CASSYRVQGDYGYTF
- | TRBJ1-1 | TRBV7-3 | TRBD1 | TGTGCCAGCAGCCCAAGGACAGGGCTCTGGAACACTGAAGCTTTCTTT | CASSPRTGLWNTEAFF
- | TRBJ2-7 | TRBV7-3 | TRBD2 | TGTGCCAGCAGCTTAGGACTAGCGGGGGGTTCCTACGAGCAGTACTTC | CASSLGLAGGSYEQYF
- | TRBJ2-7 | TRBV29-1 | - | TGCAGCGTGACTAGTTTATCCCCCTACGAGCAGTACTTC | CSVTSLSPYEQYF
- | TRBJ1-1 | TRBV2 | - | TGTGCCAGCAGTGAAGCATGGGTAGACAGGAACACTGAAGCTTTCTTT | CASSEAWVDRNTEAFF
- | TRBJ1-2 | TRBV6-5 | - | TGTGCCAGCAGTTACTCGCGGGGAGGGGCGGATGGCTACACCTTC | CASSYSRGGADGYTF
- | TRBJ2-1 | TRBV7-3 | TRBD2 | TGTGCCAGCAGCTCGGGGACTAGCGGGAGGGCCTCGCAGTTCTTC | CASSSGTSGRASQFF
- | TRBJ1-1 | TRBV6-5 | - | TGTGCCAGCAGTTACTCAGGGGCCGTAATTGACACTGAAGCTTTCTTT | CASSYSGAVIDTEAFF
- | TRBJ2-6 | TRBV19 | TRBD1 | TGTGCCAGTAGTCCCCGGGACAGGGTAACTGGGGCCAACGTCCTGACTTTC | CASSPRDRVTGANVLTF
- | TRBJ2-7 | TRBV7-9 | TRBD2 | TGTGCCAGCAGCCCTCGAGTTGGACTAGCGGGGGGGTTAAACGAGCAGTACTTC | CASSPRVGLAGGLNEQYF
- | TRBJ1-2 | TRBV19 | TRBD1 | TGTGCCAGTAGCCCCGGGACAGGAAGAGTCAGAGGCTACACCTTC | CASSPGTGRVRGYTF
- | TRBJ1-2 | TRBV6-1 | - | TGTGCCAGCAGTGAAAACCAGGGTCTCTATGGCTACACCTTC | CASSENQGLYGYTF
- | TRBJ1-1 | TRBV10-2 | - | TGCGCCAGCGCCCGTGCGGCCTTGAACACTGAAGCTTTCTTT | CASARAALNTEAFF
- | TRBJ1-5 | TRBV9 | - | TGTGCCAGCAGCGTAGGCAGTAGCAATCAGCCCCAGCATTTT | CASSVGSSNQPQHF
- | TRBJ1-2 | TRBV30 | TRBD1 | TGTGCCTGGAGGGCCACAGGGGGCAGTGGCTACACCTTC | CAWRATGGSGYTF
- | TRBJ1-5 | TRBV6-5 | TRBD1 | TGTGCCAGCAGCTACCGGGACAGGGGGAGCAATCAGCCCCAGCATTTT | CASSYRDRGSNQPQHF